Listed here are 24 T cell receptor beta chains from one sample, sequenced in a study of tumor-infiltrating lymphocytes in primary liver carcinoma. Investigators took RNA and DNA out together from about 20-30 mg of unsorted bulk tissue. A primer in the constant region served to generate TCR beta cDNA from 500 to 600 ng of total RNA. Generation of the TCR beta libraries relied on three nested multiplex PCR rounds using slightly modified ARM-PCR. A C-beta reverse primer was combined with TRBV1-TRBV30 forward primers in the first two PCR rounds, and each round had about 10 cycles. TCRdb re-derived calls from the multiplex PCR reads in MiXCR, one entry per CDR3 protein. Among roughly 48,000 distinct CDR3 sequences, over 65% were seen once, and the ten largest hold roughly a quarter. Material for sequencing was liver tumor tissue from sampling region 3. Regarding subset: tumor region T3, left-lateral pole. These receptors were taken from a man aged 40-55 years with primary liver carcinoma and hepatitis B virus infection.

To note about this clonotype: Since the CDR3 does not end with the conserved phenylalanine or tryptophan, this likely comes from a read error. This sequence joins TRBV4-1 and TRBJ2-7; no reliable D call. The germline CDR1 and CDR2 sequences are MGHRA and YSYEKL. V dropped 1 base and J dropped 5 bases, with 9 bases sitting between them. The CDR3 covers 13 residues. The CDR3 DNA follows: TGCGCCAGCAGCCAAGTAGGAGCTAACGAGCAGTACATC. This codes for CASSQVGANEQYI.

With regard to this clonotype: This may come from a read error, since a much larger clone is one base off. This CDR3 is missing its conserved last phenylalanine or tryptophan, likely due to a read error. The chain joins TRBV28 to TRBJ2-3; 8 nucleotides match TRBD1. The CDR3 contains 15 residues. Germline lookup yields CDR1 MDHEN and CDR2 SYDVKM. The junction had 8 bases not matched to a gene; V was cut back by 3 bases and J by 6 bases. The chain's CDR3 is CASSLQGAQFDTQYS. CDR3 coding DNA: TGTGCCAGCAGTTTGCAGGGGGCGCAATTTGATACGCAGTATTCT.

As for this clonotype: One end of the junction is discordant with germline, which a read error may explain. The gene calls are TRBV12-3 or TRBV12-4 and TRBJ1-1; D not certain. The CDR3 has 13 amino acids. The CDR3 coding sequence is TGTGCCAACAGTTTATCGGACCTCACTGAAGCTTTCTTT. Residues: CANSLSDLTEAFF.

Of note for this clonotype: Sequence at one end of the junction differs from germline and may be a read error. The chain is built from TRBV6-5 and TRBJ2-2; D uncertain. The CDR3 is 15 amino acids. Per germline, CDR1 MNHEY and CDR2 SVGAGI. CDR3 DNA sequence: TGTGCTAGCAATTACGCAGTTGACGGCACCGGGGAGCTGTTTTTT. Its translation: CASNYAVDGTGELFF.

Worth noting for this clonotype: At one end, the junction sequence differs from germline, possibly due to a read error. V gene TRBV11-2 combines with J gene TRBJ1-1; 7 bases agree with TRBD1. Germline-derived CDR1 and CDR2 are SGHAT and FQNNGV. There are 13 residues in the CDR3. Here the CDR3 reads CASIPDRATGAFF. CDR3 DNA: TGTGCCAGCATACCCGACAGGGCGACTGGAGCTTTCTTT.

This clonotype came up a few times. A much larger clonotype is one base distant, so this may be a read error. CDR3: CAWSRIDSTDTQFF. For the CDR3, the DNA is TGTGCCTGGAGTAGAATAGACAGCACAGATACGCAGTTTTTT. V gene TRBV30 combines with J gene TRBJ2-3; the D gene is possibly TRBD1 (5 bases). CDR3 length: 14 residues. Per the germline V gene, CDR1 is GTSNPN and CDR2 is SVGIG (reference sequence).

Remarks on this clonotype: As the CDR3 is not closed by the conserved phenylalanine or tryptophan, this likely results from a read error. The V call is TRBV6-2 or TRBV6-3, the J call TRBJ2-1; 7 bases are a match to TRBD2. With 2 bases clipped from V and 2 bases from J, the junction kept 3 bases outside the gene matches. CDR3 length: 15 amino acids. The V gene's germline CDR1 is MNHEY and CDR2 SVGEGT. CDR3 sequence reads: CASSYRGRAYNEQFL. Written as DNA, the CDR3 is TGTGCCAGCAGTTACAGAGGGAGGGCCTACAATGAGCAGTTCCTC.

A note on this clonotype: Sequence at one end of the junction differs from germline and may be a read error. The rearrangement uses TRBV7-9 and TRBJ2-1; TRBD2 matches 8 bases. The CDR3 spans 18 residues. The germline gives CDR1 SEHNR, CDR2 FQNEAQ (reference sequence). Here the CDR3 DNA reads TGTGCCAGCAGCTTATCTTCGGGACTAGGGGGTACGAGCCATGAGCAGTCCTTC. Residues: CASSLSSGLGGTSHEQSF.

A word on this clonotype: One end of the junction varies from germline; a read error may be responsible. This chain joins TRBV6-1 and TRBJ1-2, with D tentatively TRBD1 (5 bases). Germline CDR1 MNHNS, CDR2 SASEGT. The CDR3 has 15 amino acids. CDR3 amino acids: CASSKYGGSGYSYTF. In DNA, the CDR3 is TGTGCCAGCAGTAAATACGGGGGTTCGGGCTATAGCTACACCTTC.

Of note for this clonotype: One end of the junction does not line up with germline, which may come from a read error. The rearrangement joins TRBV6-5 to TRBJ2-1, with TRBD2 identical over 11 bases. The germline V gene encodes CDR1 MNHEY and CDR2 SVGAGI. The CDR3 consists of 14 residues. As DNA, the CDR3 is TGTGCCAGCACCCCGGGACTAGCGGACAATGAGCAGTCCTTC. Translation gives CASTPGLADNEQSF.

As regards this clonotype: A junction boundary mismatches the germline segment, possibly from a read error. The J gene is TRBJ2-2, the V gene TRBV4-1, with 9 bases identical to TRBD1. CDR3 length: 15 residues. Germline V lookup: CDR1 MGHRA, CDR2 YSYEKL. DNA for the CDR3: TGCTCCAGCAGTCGGGACAGGGTTCTCATCGGGGAGCTGTCTTTT. Translated: CSSSRDRVLIGELSF.

On this clonotype: The junction differs from germline at one of its ends, possibly a read error. This rearrangement joins TRBV6-6 to TRBJ1-6; D gene ambiguous. The germline CDR1 and CDR2 sequences are MNHNY and SVGAGI (reference sequence). The length of the CDR3 is 15 residues. DNA of the CDR3: TGTGCCAACAGTTACTCGGAAGGGATTAATTCACCCCTCCACTTT. As protein: CANSYSEGINSPLHF.

On this clonotype: This likely comes from a read error, as the CDR3 has no conserved phenylalanine or tryptophan at its end. The chain employs TRBV7-9 and TRBJ2-5; D tentatively fits TRBD1 or TRBD2 (5 bases each). The CDR3 runs 16 residues. Germline CDR1 SEHNR, CDR2 FQNEAQ (reference sequence). V lost 9 bases to trimming and J lost 2 bases, with 22 bases between them. CDR3 amino acids: CARSRGDGRIQETQYL. The CDR3 bases are TGTGCCAGAAGCCGTGGGGACGGAAGGATACAAGAGACCCAGTACCTC.

The V gene is TRBV29-1, the J gene TRBJ2-3; no clear D gene. The CDR3 spans 10 residues. The germline CDR1 and CDR2 sequences are SQVTM and ANQGSEA. The CDR3 region is CDVEAHPQYF. CDR3 nucleotide sequence: TGCGACGTTGAAGCGCATCCTCAGTATTTT.

V is TRBV11-2 and J is TRBJ2-2, with D possibly TRBD1 on 5 matching bases. Between the trimmed V and J ends, which lost 4 bases and 1 base, there was a span of 13 bases. The CDR3 is 16 amino acids. The germline gives CDR1 SGHAT, CDR2 FQNNGV. CDR3 amino acids: CASSSKQAWNTGELFF. CDR3 nucleotides: TGTGCCAGCAGCTCCAAACAGGCTTGGAACACCGGGGAGCTGTTTTTT.

The chain links TRBV29-1 to TRBJ1-2; a possible D gene is TRBD1 (6 bases). The V end was cut by 7 bases, the J end by 6 bases, with 21 bases between. The CDR3 spans 14 residues. Germline V gene sequence: CDR1 SQVTM, CDR2 ANQGSEA. The CDR3 is CSAAGGPGENGYTF. The CDR3, as DNA: TGCAGCGCCGCCGGCGGTCCAGGGGAAAATGGCTACACCTTC.

Remarks on this clonotype: The CDR3 does not close with the conserved phenylalanine or tryptophan, likely indicating a read error. The V and J genes are TRBV6-5 and TRBJ2-7; 9 bases line up with TRBD1. Losses at the gene ends were 4 bases for V and 7 bases for J; bases not matched to a gene: 11. CDR1 and CDR2 from the germline V gene are MNHEY and SVGAGI. The CDR3 contains 15 residues. CDR3 sequence: CASSCASDGTGEQYL. The CDR3 DNA sequence: TGTGCCAGCAGTTGCGCCTCAGACGGGACAGGGGAGCAGTACTTA.

As to this clonotype: Sequence at one end of the junction differs from germline and may be a read error. The V gene is TRBV12-3 or TRBV12-4, the J gene TRBJ2-7, with D unresolved. CDR3 length: 14 residues. CDR3 sequence: CASSLAFAPYEQYF. In DNA form, the CDR3 reads TGTGCCAGCAGTTTAGCGTTTGCGCCCTATGAGCAGTACTTC.

This chain links TRBV11-2 with TRBJ2-5, with D maybe TRBD1 (6 bases). This CDR3 comprises 15 residues. The V gene's germline CDR1 is SGHAT and CDR2 FQNNGV. CDR3 in amino acids: CGSNLTWTAQETQYF. CDR3 sequence (DNA): TGTGGCAGTAACCTGACCTGGACAGCTCAAGAGACCCAGTACTTC.

Comment on this clonotype: The junction does not match germline at one end; this may be a read error. CDR3 protein: CASSALSTGRGDEHFF. The DNA of the CDR3 is TGTGCCAGCAGTGCTCTCTCCACCGGGAGGGGCGATGAGCATTTCTTC. The chain uses TRBV6-1 and TRBJ2-1, with 8 bases matching TRBD2. CDR3 length equals 16 residues. CDR1 is MNHNS, CDR2 SASEGT, per germline.

This clonotype was seen repeatedly, ten times or more. This chain links TRBV15 with TRBJ1-4; tentatively, D is TRBD1 (5 bases). This CDR3 comprises 15 residues. Germline CDR1 and CDR2: LNHNV and YYDKDF (reference sequence). V dropped 5 bases and J dropped 8 bases, with 18 bases sitting between them. The CDR3 loop is CATSPMGEGREKLFF. CDR3 coding DNA: TGTGCCACCAGCCCGATGGGGGAAGGAAGGGAAAAACTGTTTTTT.

Worth noting for this clonotype: A much larger clone differs from this one at a single base, so this may be a read error. Here the CDR3 reads CASSLEGSSPGQYF. The DNA of the CDR3 is TGCGCCAGCAGCTTGGAGGGTAGTTCACCCGGGCAGTACTTC. This chain uses TRBV5-1 with TRBJ2-7; no reliable D call. The germline CDR1 and CDR2 sequences are SGHRS and YFSETQ. CDR3 length equals 14 residues. Trimming shortened V by 0 bases and J by 9 bases, and 16 bases separated the two germline ends.

A word on this clonotype: At one end the junction does not follow the germline gene, possibly because of a read error. The chain uses TRBV4-2 and TRBJ2-2, with D uncertain. In germline, CDR1 is LGHNA, CDR2 YNFKEQ. The CDR3 consists of 15 residues. CDR3: CASNQDLLGSGELFF. The CDR3 DNA reads as TGTGCCAGCAACCAAGACCTACTGGGATCCGGGGAGCTGTTTTTT.

For this clonotype: This may be a read error: a much more frequent sequence differs by one nucleotide. The rearrangement uses TRBV7-3 and TRBJ1-3, with D possibly TRBD1 on 5 matching bases. Germline V gives CDR1 SGHTA, CDR2 FQGTGA. The CDR3 totals 15 residues. CDR3 nucleotides: TGTGCCAGCAACTTAAGTGGGGGTTTCGGAAACACCATATATTTT. Its protein product is CASNLSGGFGNTIYF.